The source of this T cell receptor (beta chain) is a study of vaccination and CD4 T cells after COVID-19. This CDR3 is built from 13 residues. Trimming shortened V by 1 base and J by 8 bases, and 6 bases separated the two germline ends. Germline V gene sequence: CDR1 SGHVS, CDR2 FQNEAQ. Treatment here: approximately 9-day PBMC culture with coronavirus spike peptide pools or control peptides (ViraFEST assay). Culture of some 1.9 million PBMCs per well took place with about 9.1 IU/ml IL-2 and around 10 ug/ml peptide pools. The Oncomine TCR Beta short-read assay generated sequence data from the DNA of cultured CD4+ T cells. From the PCR reads, TCRdb called clonotypes with MiXCR, one entry per CDR3 protein. The sample contains some 16,000 distinct CDR3 sequences, under 60% of which appear only once. Details on this clonotype: Antigen unknown.

The TCR sequence derives from a human donor who had recovered from COVID-19. Sequencing was carried out using CD4+ T cells from blood, cultured in vitro. The J gene is TRBJ1-6, the V gene TRBV7-8; D is unresolved. CDR3 protein: CASSLVADSPLHF. In DNA, the CDR3 is TGTGCCAGCAGCTTAGTGGCGGATTCACCCCTCCACTTT.